The entry that follows covers one TCR beta chain sequence. Which antigen it targets is not known. There are no base qualities to consult, and no much larger clone falls within one base. Inclusion was restricted to participants for whom at least one PBMC sample before ART initiation and at least two post-ART samples were available. Every participant with HIV received treatment in the United States of America. Before DNA extraction, cryopreserved samples of roughly 0.9-10 million PBMC were thawed and then washed. At the time of the earliest PBMC sample, participants with HIV were aged between 23 and 54 years. PBMC samples were contributed by each participant from 1-4 timepoints before ART initiation and 2-8 timepoints after ART initiation, with a median of 7 samples. Serial HIV viral load, CD4+ T-cell count, ART history and demographic data were obtained for every participant. Genomic DNA was extracted from unsorted PBMC with a Qiagen kit on a QIAcube, processed in batches of 12 samples.

Sequencing of the TRB variable region was done with the immunoSEQ hsTCRB v3.0 assay at survey level resolution. The targeted TRB sequencing depth was about 35,000-55,000 T-cell genomes per sample. Pooled TRB libraries were sequenced on an Illumina MiSeq with a v3 150-cycle kit. The authors' pipeline ran thus. Repertoire analysis was run in R within a reproducible Nextflow workflow that covered QC, data transformation and analysis. Custom analyses were implemented in LymphoSeq2, an R package for AIRR-Seq data exploration. A few samples that yielded fewer than 5000 total TRB sequences were excluded, so that around 190 HIV repertoires were analyzed. Of the 188 retained HIV repertoires, about 61 were collected before and 120 to 140 after ART initiation. Each repertoire was downsampled to 5000 TRB nucleotide sequences, and summary statistics were averaged across 100 downsampling iterations. Only TRB sequences with CDR3 regions of at least seven amino acids were retained for analysis. Diversity was assessed using a clonality score derived from Shannon entropy and using the Gini coefficient. In repertoire networks, the top 5000 CDR3 amino acid sequences were linked whenever an edit distance of one separated two sequences. GLIPH2 predicted antigen specificity groups and MHC restriction for TRB CDR3 amino acid sequences. To flag known CMV, EBV, HIV or tissue antigen associations, CDR3 amino acid sequences were matched against VDJdb and McPAS-TCR. Pre-ART, post-ART and control groups were compared with Wilcoxon signed-rank tests and Holm-Bonferroni correction. TCRdb stores this immuneACCESS table with in-frame sequences only. Part of the clones is absent; in the studies checked, under half of the shortfall reflects unresolved V genes, and no reason is known for the rest. The D gene and trimming were derived from the DNA, and the V and J assignments and clone size from that table. Recorded for this sample are tens of thousands of clones; roughly 90% of them occurred a single time. The ten largest make up roughly 4% of the sample.

This entry comes from a study of long-term antiretroviral therapy in people with HIV (dated by TCRdb to between 2021 and 2024). Turning to the overall study: The earliest samples were collected approximately a decade before the 2015 WHO recommendation for immediate ART, a period when ART was typically delayed until CD4 counts fell. Of the roughly 30 participants with HIV, fewer than twelve were female. A retrospective serial study tested whether changes in peripheral blood TRB repertoire composition and diversity were associated with ART initiation and durable HIV suppression. No cross-contamination during QIAcube processing was seen in test extractions of a monoclonal T-cell line run alongside about 33 polyclonal samples. From a few dozen adults with confirmed HIV infection, the cohort provided fewer than 200 cryopreserved PBMC samples, gathered serially across a mean of around six years (range 1-12).

The CDR3 sequence holds 15 residues, the cysteine and phenylalanine included. Left in the record is the CDR3 DNA by itself, 45 bases read in frame from the first base. Reading the germline V gene (reference sequence) gives CDR1 WNHNN and CDR2 SYGVQD. V is cut back by 6 bases and J by 7 bases, with 8 bases in the junction unmatched. The paper as a whole reports these results and caveats: No data were available on ART adherence, viral resistance or therapy changes, limiting inferences about post-ART repertoire changes. The samples span the years 2004 to 2017, and the ART regimens used at that time may not be as effective as current regimens. Unsorted PBMC were profiled instead of sorted CD4+ and CD8+ T cells because pre-ART samples had limited cell numbers. The repertoire was dominated across all time points by expanded TRB clones identified before ART initiation, although this dominance was seen to fluctuate and to decrease in many PLHIV after ART. HIV repertoires had narrower CDR3 length ranges than controls, and the network structure suggested an antigen-experienced repertoire that shifted only slightly toward naive after ART. Because PBMC availability was limited, only the TCR beta chain was sequenced, with no alpha chain pairing. A significant increase in TRB diversity was found to be associated with ART initiation, although TRB diversity was observed to remain significantly below that of transplant donor controls even after long-term ART.

Here the sequenced sample was unsorted PBMCs, taken about 5.2 years after starting antiretroviral therapy. The receptor comes from a woman aged 40 to 55 with HIV. Recombination connected TRBV10-1 to TRBJ2-2, and 10 junction bases match TRBD1. CDR3 reads: CASRADRGLNGELFF. The sequenced DNA: TGCGCCAGCAGGGCGGACAGGGGGTTGAACGGGGAGCTGTTTTTT.